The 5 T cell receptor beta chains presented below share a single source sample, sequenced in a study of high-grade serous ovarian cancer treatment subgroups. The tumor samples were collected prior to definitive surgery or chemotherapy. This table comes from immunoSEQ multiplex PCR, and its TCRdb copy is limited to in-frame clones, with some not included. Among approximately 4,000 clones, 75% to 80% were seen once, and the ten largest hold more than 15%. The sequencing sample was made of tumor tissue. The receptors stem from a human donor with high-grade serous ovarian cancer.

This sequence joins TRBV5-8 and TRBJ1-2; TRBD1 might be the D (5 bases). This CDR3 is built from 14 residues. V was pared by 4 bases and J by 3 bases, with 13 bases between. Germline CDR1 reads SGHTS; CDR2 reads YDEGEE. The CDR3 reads CASSPAGRYYGYTF. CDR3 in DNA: TGTGCCAGCAGCCCGGCAGGGAGATACTATGGCTACACCTTC. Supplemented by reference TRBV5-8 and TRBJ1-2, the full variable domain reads EAGVTQSPTHLIKTRGQQATLRCSPISGHTSVYWYQQALGLGLQFLLWYDEGEERNRGNFPPRFSGRQFPNYSSELNVNALELEDSALYLCASSPAGRYYGYTFGSGTRLTVV.

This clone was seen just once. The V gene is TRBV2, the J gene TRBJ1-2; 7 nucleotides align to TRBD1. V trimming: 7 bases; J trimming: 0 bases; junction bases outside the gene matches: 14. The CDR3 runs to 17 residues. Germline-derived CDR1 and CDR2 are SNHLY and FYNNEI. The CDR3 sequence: CASTPDRSFLANYGYTF. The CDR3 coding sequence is TGTGCCAGCACCCCGGACAGGTCCTTCTTAGCTAACTATGGCTACACCTTC.

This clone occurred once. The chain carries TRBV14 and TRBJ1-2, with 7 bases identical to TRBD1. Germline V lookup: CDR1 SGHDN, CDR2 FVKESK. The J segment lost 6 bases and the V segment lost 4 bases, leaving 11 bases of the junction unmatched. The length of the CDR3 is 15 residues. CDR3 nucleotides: TGTGCCAGCAGCCCCATACAGGGAGGGGGCGATGGCTACACCTTC. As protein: CASSPIQGGGDGYTF.

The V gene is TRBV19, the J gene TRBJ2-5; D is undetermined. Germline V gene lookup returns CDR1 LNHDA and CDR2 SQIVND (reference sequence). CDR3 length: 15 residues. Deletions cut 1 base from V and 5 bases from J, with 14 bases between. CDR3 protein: CASSIGTSFGETQYF. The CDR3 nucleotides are TGTGCCAGTAGTATAGGGACGTCGTTCGGCGAGACCCAGTACTTC. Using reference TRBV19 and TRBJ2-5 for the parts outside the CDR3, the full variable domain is DGGITQSPKYLFRKEGQNVTLSCEQNLNHDAMYWYRQDPGQGLRLIYYSQIVNDFQKGDIAEGYSVSREKKESFPLTVTSAQKNPTAFYLCASSIGTSFGETQYFGPGTRLLVL.

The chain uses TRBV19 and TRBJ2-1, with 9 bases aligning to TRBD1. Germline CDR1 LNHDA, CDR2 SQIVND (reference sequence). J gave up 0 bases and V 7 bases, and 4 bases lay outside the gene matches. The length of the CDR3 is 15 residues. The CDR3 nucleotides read TGTGCCAGTACCCGGGACAGGGCCTCCTACAATGAGCAGTTCTTC. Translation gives CASTRDRASYNEQFF.